This section outlines one T cell receptor beta chain sequence together with its context. Together with a sample-barcoded 5' primer, a J-beta primer mix was included in a second PCR lasting about 7 to 11 cycles. Each CDR3 protein is one row after TCRdb ran MiXCR on the 5' RACE reads. The repertoire holds 1.8 million or so distinct CDR3 sequences, with about two fifths as singletons. The sample is drawn from a study of blood T cells in healthy people across ages. Trimming removed 5 bases from V and 3 bases from J, with 16 bases in between. This CDR3 spans 16 amino acids. Looked up from germline, CDR1 is SGHTA and CDR2 is FQGNSA.

The sample consisted of blood. The chain couples TRBV7-2 to TRBJ1-4; possible D gene TRBD1, 5 bases. The receptor comes from a human donor in good health. The CDR3 spells CASSGAPVGANEKLFF. DNA of the CDR3: TGTGCCAGCAGCGGGGCCCCCGTGGGGGCTAATGAAAAACTGTTTTTT.